This T cell receptor beta chain derives from a study of blood T cell repertoires in COVID-19. About the research overall: Acute and convalescent COVID-19 samples came from the United States, Italy and Spain. The cDNA or gDNA used as material had been derived from T cells, B-cell-depleted T cells, or PBMCs.

Per germline, CDR1 SGHRS and CDR2 YFSETQ. The CDR3 has 15 residues. V lost 4 bases to trimming and J lost 3 bases; unmatched junction nucleotides: 9. In the original analysis: The assay estimated nucleated cells by amplifying reference gene primers. Sequenced by immunoSEQ multiplex PCR; TCRdb stores in-frame clones only, minus some. That table supplies the V and J calls and clone size; D and trimming were determined from the DNA. The sample holds 250,000 to 400,000 clones, about nine tenths seen once. Enrolled during active infection, Seattle patients were then followed longitudinally. The chain combines TRBV5-1 with TRBJ2-7; 8 bases line up with TRBD1. The sequenced sample was peripheral blood. This receptor was identified in a woman under 40 with COVID-19, enrolled during active disease. In DNA form, the CDR3 reads TGCGCCAGCAGCCCGCGACAGGGGCCGGACTACGAGCAGTACTTC. Protein product: CASSPRQGPDYEQYF.